Sequencing of this T cell receptor (beta chain) was carried out in a study of blood T cell repertoires in COVID-19. About the study: Researchers got acute and convalescent COVID-19 samples from the United States, Italy and Spain. The analysed material was cDNA or gDNA that came from T cells, B-cell-depleted T cells, or PBMCs.

CDR3 length equals 14 residues. With 11 bases clipped from V and 1 base from J, the junction kept 10 bases outside the gene matches. Germline loops: CDR1 MDHEN, CDR2 SYDVKM. Original processing methods: Reference gene primer amplification yielded estimated nucleated cell counts. Method: immunoSEQ multiplex PCR; TCRdb's copy keeps in-frame clones and lacks some. Clonal size and the V and J genes are those of that table, whereas D and trimming came from the DNA. The sample lists some 60,000 clones; about 83% were seen once. This chain connects TRBV28 to TRBJ1-1, with 7 nucleotides matching TRBD1. Sample: peripheral blood. This TCR came from a woman older than 75 with acute or convalescent COVID-19. CDR3 in amino acids: CAAQNDRANTEAFF. The CDR3 DNA is TGTGCCGCACAGAATGACAGGGCGAACACTGAAGCTTTCTTT.